This T cell receptor beta chain is from a study of blood T cell repertoires in COVID-19. Across the whole study: Samples of COVID-19 (acute and convalescent) were obtained from the United States, Italy and Spain.

Sequencing used immunoSEQ multiplex PCR; TCRdb keeps in-frame clones, though not all of them. This sample yields 300,000 to 350,000 clones, of which around nine tenths are seen a single time; approximately 3.5% belongs to the top ten. The table lists this clone with a few counts. This receptor was obtained from a woman younger than 35 who had recovered from COVID-19. Sample: peripheral blood.

This CDR3 reads CASRSVKGGINQPQHF. The DNA for the CDR3 is TGTGCCAGCAGGAGCGTTAAAGGGGGCATTAATCAGCCCCAGCATTTT. This chain connects TRBV27 to TRBJ1-5; 7 nucleotides line up with TRBD1. With V trimmed by 6 bases and J by 4 bases, 12 bases remained unmatched. The CDR3 runs to 16 residues. CDR1 and CDR2 (germline): MNHEY, SMNVEV (reference sequence).